The rows below give T cell receptor beta chains drawn from one sample of a study of Graves' ophthalmopathy and Graves' hyperthyroidism. In TCRdb, the multiplex PCR reads were re-called with MiXCR into one record per CDR3 protein. The sample includes fewer than 400,000 distinct CDR3 sequences, approximately 16% seen only once; the top ten take roughly 1.6%. Sequencing was done on a sample of peripheral blood. The receptors were gathered from a woman aged 18 to 35 with Graves' ophthalmopathy. CDR3s include the opening cysteine and the closing phenylalanine or tryptophan. Fields, in order: V gene, J gene, clone size, D gene, CDR3 DNA, CDR3 protein. The D gene is left open where the match is weak. Not all rows give a size; the values are once, few, many and, for expanded clones, a class.

v_call: TRBV19
j_call: TRBJ2-5
clone_size: many
d_call: TRBD2
cdr3_nt: TGTGCCAGTAGTATGGGACTAGCGGGAGGAGAGACCCAGTACTTC
cdr3_aa: CASSMGLAGGETQYF

v_call: TRBV28
j_call: TRBJ1-5
clone_size: .
d_call: .
cdr3_nt: TGTGCCAGCAGCCGAGGACAGAACCAGCCCCAGCATTTT
cdr3_aa: CASSRGQNQPQHF

v_call: TRBV7-9
j_call: TRBJ2-4
clone_size: many
d_call: .
cdr3_nt: TGTGCCAGCAGCTATGAGAACGCGAGGAACATTCAGTACTTC
cdr3_aa: CASSYENARNIQYF

v_call: TRBV5-1
j_call: TRBJ2-7
clone_size: .
d_call: TRBD2
cdr3_nt: TGCGCCAGCAGCTTGGTAACTAGCGGGAGAGGGTACGAGCAGTACTTC
cdr3_aa: CASSLVTSGRGYEQYF

v_call: TRBV6-5
j_call: TRBJ1-6
clone_size: many
d_call: .
cdr3_nt: TGTGCCAGCAGTTACATGGGGGCTAATTCACCCCTCCACTTT
cdr3_aa: CASSYMGANSPLHF

v_call: TRBV12-3/TRBV12-4
j_call: TRBJ2-7
clone_size: .
d_call: .
cdr3_nt: TGTGCCAGCGGAAGGACTGATTACGAGCAGTACTTC
cdr3_aa: CASGRTDYEQYF

v_call: TRBV19
j_call: TRBJ2-5
clone_size: .
d_call: .
cdr3_nt: TGTGCCAGTAGTACCGCTAGTGGGAACCAAGAGACCCAGTACTTC
cdr3_aa: CASSTASGNQETQYF

v_call: TRBV6-5
j_call: TRBJ1-6
clone_size: many
d_call: .
cdr3_nt: TGTGCCAGCAGTTACGGGTGGATCTCGGAGAATTCACCCCTCCACTTT
cdr3_aa: CASSYGWISENSPLHF

v_call: TRBV20-1
j_call: TRBJ2-3
clone_size: many
d_call: .
cdr3_nt: TGCAGTAAGCCTCACCCCTCGGGCACAGATACGCAGTATTTT
cdr3_aa: CSKPHPSGTDTQYF

v_call: TRBV6-5
j_call: TRBJ1-2
clone_size: many
d_call: .
cdr3_nt: TGTGCCAGCAGCCTTCAAACAGGGTATGGTAGCTATGGCTACACCTTC
cdr3_aa: CASSLQTGYGSYGYTF

v_call: TRBV6-1
j_call: TRBJ1-1
clone_size: many
d_call: TRBD1
cdr3_nt: TGTGCCAGCAGTAAGACAGGGGGGAACACTGAAGCTTTCTTT
cdr3_aa: CASSKTGGNTEAFF

v_call: TRBV30
j_call: TRBJ1-6
clone_size: many
d_call: .
cdr3_nt: TGTGCCTGGAGGCCTCTACAGGGTATTAATTCACCCCTCCACTTT
cdr3_aa: CAWRPLQGINSPLHF

v_call: TRBV25-1
j_call: TRBJ1-2
clone_size: .
d_call: .
cdr3_nt: TGTGCCAGCAGTTTGGACACCGATGGCTACACCTTC
cdr3_aa: CASSLDTDGYTF

v_call: TRBV12-3/TRBV12-4
j_call: TRBJ2-7
clone_size: few
d_call: .
cdr3_nt: TGTGCCAGCAGTTCGGGGTACGGCGAGCAGTACTTC
cdr3_aa: CASSSGYGEQYF

v_call: TRBV19
j_call: TRBJ1-1
clone_size: many
d_call: TRBD1
cdr3_nt: TGTGCCAGTAGAGCGGGACAGGGTTACGGCACTGAAGCTTTCTTT
cdr3_aa: CASRAGQGYGTEAFF

v_call: TRBV10-3
j_call: TRBJ2-2
clone_size: many
d_call: TRBD1
cdr3_nt: TGTGCCATCAAAGGACAGGGCAACACCGGGGAGCTGTTTTTT
cdr3_aa: CAIKGQGNTGELFF

v_call: TRBV6-1
j_call: TRBJ2-7
clone_size: .
d_call: TRBD1
cdr3_nt: TGTGCCAGCAGTCCGGGGCCACGGGGACAGTGGCCCTACGAGCAGTACTTC
cdr3_aa: CASSPGPRGQWPYEQYF

v_call: TRBV6-5
j_call: TRBJ1-2
clone_size: many
d_call: TRBD1
cdr3_nt: TGTGCCAGCAGGATTACAGGGGTCGCGTGGGATGGCTACACCTTC
cdr3_aa: CASRITGVAWDGYTF

v_call: TRBV19
j_call: TRBJ2-7
clone_size: many
d_call: TRBD2
cdr3_nt: TGTGCCAGTAGTATCGGGAGGTTAGGGGACGAGCAGTACTTC
cdr3_aa: CASSIGRLGDEQYF

v_call: TRBV5-1
j_call: TRBJ2-5
clone_size: many
d_call: .
cdr3_nt: TGCGCCAGCAGCTCTCAAACCAGATTGGACCGGGGGGAGACCCAGTACTTC
cdr3_aa: CASSSQTRLDRGETQYF

v_call: TRBV27
j_call: TRBJ1-5
clone_size: many
d_call: .
cdr3_nt: TGTGCCAGCAGTTTATGGCAGGGCAATCAGCCCCAGCATTTT
cdr3_aa: CASSLWQGNQPQHF

v_call: TRBV5-6
j_call: TRBJ2-7
clone_size: many
d_call: .
cdr3_nt: TGTGCCAGCAGCTTCGGGCCGACGAAGGAGCAGTACTTC
cdr3_aa: CASSFGPTKEQYF

v_call: TRBV18
j_call: TRBJ1-3
clone_size: many
d_call: .
cdr3_nt: TGTGCCAGCTCACCAGCCCCTGGAAACACCATATATTTT
cdr3_aa: CASSPAPGNTIYF

v_call: TRBV15
j_call: TRBJ1-5
clone_size: .
d_call: .
cdr3_nt: TGTGCCACCAGCAGAGTTTACGGGAGCAATCAGCCCCAGCATTTT
cdr3_aa: CATSRVYGSNQPQHF

v_call: TRBV6-9
j_call: TRBJ1-1
clone_size: many
d_call: TRBD1
cdr3_nt: TGTGCCAGCAGTACCAGACAGGGTGAGGGAAGATCTGAAGCTTTCTTT
cdr3_aa: CASSTRQGEGRSEAFF

v_call: TRBV9
j_call: TRBJ2-2
clone_size: many
d_call: .
cdr3_nt: TGTGCCAGCAGCGTAGGCGATCCGGATAACACCGGGGAGCTGTTTTTT
cdr3_aa: CASSVGDPDNTGELFF

v_call: TRBV12-3/TRBV12-4
j_call: TRBJ2-6
clone_size: many
d_call: .
cdr3_nt: TGTGCCAGCAGTTTGGGTCCCAACGTCCTGACTTTC
cdr3_aa: CASSLGPNVLTF

v_call: TRBV12-3/TRBV12-4
j_call: TRBJ1-6
clone_size: many
d_call: TRBD1
cdr3_nt: TGTGCCAGTTGGACAGGGTTCTCTTCACCCCTCCACTTT
cdr3_aa: CASWTGFSSPLHF

v_call: TRBV6-1
j_call: TRBJ1-6
clone_size: many
d_call: .
cdr3_nt: TGTGCCAGCAGTGAACGCAATTCACCCCTCCACTTT
cdr3_aa: CASSERNSPLHF

v_call: TRBV7-2
j_call: TRBJ2-7
clone_size: many
d_call: TRBD1
cdr3_nt: TGTGCCAGCAGCTCGCCCTGGGGGACAGGGGGTGAGCAGTACTTC
cdr3_aa: CASSSPWGTGGEQYF

v_call: TRBV20-1
j_call: TRBJ2-7
clone_size: .
d_call: TRBD2
cdr3_nt: TGCAGTGCTAGAGAAGGGACTAGCGCCTACGAGCAGTACTTC
cdr3_aa: CSAREGTSAYEQYF

v_call: TRBV6-1
j_call: TRBJ1-6
clone_size: many
d_call: .
cdr3_nt: TGTGCCAGCCTGTTTGGGGCCGGCTCACCCCTCCACTTT
cdr3_aa: CASLFGAGSPLHF

v_call: TRBV28
j_call: TRBJ2-7
clone_size: .
d_call: TRBD2
cdr3_nt: TGTGCCAGCAGTTCGGGAGCGGGGGGAGTGCTCGACGAGCAGTACTTC
cdr3_aa: CASSSGAGGVLDEQYF

v_call: TRBV20-1
j_call: TRBJ2-7
clone_size: many
d_call: .
cdr3_nt: TGCAGTGCTGTCGTCGCGGGTCACCTCTACGAGCAGTACTTC
cdr3_aa: CSAVVAGHLYEQYF

v_call: TRBV20-1
j_call: TRBJ1-2
clone_size: .
d_call: .
cdr3_nt: TGCAGTGTTGAGGGGGTGTGGGGGAGCTACACCTTC
cdr3_aa: CSVEGVWGSYTF

v_call: TRBV6-1
j_call: TRBJ2-7
clone_size: many
d_call: .
cdr3_nt: TGTGCCAGCCTCCCCCGGAGGGCCTTTGTCTACGAGCAGTACTTC
cdr3_aa: CASLPRRAFVYEQYF

v_call: TRBV11-2
j_call: TRBJ2-5
clone_size: .
d_call: .
cdr3_nt: TGTGCCAGCAGCCTCCCGTGGGACAACGAAGAGACCCAGTACTTC
cdr3_aa: CASSLPWDNEETQYF

v_call: TRBV6-1
j_call: TRBJ1-6
clone_size: many
d_call: .
cdr3_nt: TGTGCCAGCAGCGGGTGGGGGACCCATTCACCCCTCCACTTT
cdr3_aa: CASSGWGTHSPLHF

v_call: TRBV6-2/TRBV6-3
j_call: TRBJ2-2
clone_size: many
d_call: TRBD1
cdr3_nt: TGTGCCAGCAGTTACACTAACAGGGGGCGAACCACCGGGGAGCTGTTTTTT
cdr3_aa: CASSYTNRGRTTGELFF

v_call: TRBV28
j_call: TRBJ1-6
clone_size: many
d_call: .
cdr3_nt: TGTGCCAGCAGTTTTGGCGGACCCCTCCACTTT
cdr3_aa: CASSFGGPLHF

v_call: TRBV19
j_call: TRBJ1-5
clone_size: many
d_call: .
cdr3_nt: TGTGCCAGTAGGGCAGGGGAGTTCGTCAATCAGCCCCAGCATTTT
cdr3_aa: CASRAGEFVNQPQHF